These 8 T cell receptor beta chains came from one sample sequenced in a study of blood T cell repertoires in COVID-19. TCRdb keeps only in-frame clones here, not all; method: immunoSEQ multiplex PCR. Of 150,000 to 200,000 clones in the sample, approximately 92% were seen once. The sequencing sample was made of peripheral blood. These receptors were taken from a woman aged 45 to 65 with acute or convalescent COVID-19.

The chain joins TRBV28 to TRBJ2-7; 8 bases line up with TRBD1. The junction had 11 bases not matched to a gene; V was cut back by 6 bases and J by 7 bases. The CDR3 spans 14 residues. Looked up from germline, CDR1 is MDHEN and CDR2 is SYDVKM. This chain's CDR3 is CASSRGRIPGEQYF. DNA of the CDR3: TGTGCCAGCAGCAGGGGGCGCATCCCGGGGGAGCAGTACTTC.

The chain has TRBV6-5 and TRBJ1-1; 7 bases align to TRBD1. CDR3 size: 14 residues. Trimming took 5 bases from V and 6 from J; bases not matched to a gene: 9. Germline V CDR1 and CDR2: MNHEY, SVGAGI. The chain's CDR3 is CASSNDRARSEAFF. CDR3 DNA: TGTGCCAGCAGTAACGACAGGGCGAGATCTGAAGCTTTCTTT.

The chain is built from TRBV2 and TRBJ1-5; no reliable D call. In germline, CDR1 is SNHLY, CDR2 FYNNEI. This CDR3 is built from 14 residues. V lost 1 base and J lost 9, with 13 bases in between. The CDR3 protein is CASSEELGAGPQHF. The CDR3 nucleotides are TGTGCCAGCAGTGAAGAGTTAGGTGCGGGGCCCCAGCATTTT.

CDR3 loop: CASSPTRLIRDRGSDSSGANVLTF. In DNA, the CDR3 is TGTGCCAGCAGCCCCACACGCCTAATCCGGGACAGGGGGTCGGATTCCTCTGGGGCCAACGTCCTGACTTTC. The chain recombines TRBV6-2 or TRBV6-3 with TRBJ2-6; 11 nucleotides match TRBD1. The CDR3 spans 24 residues. V shed 6 bases and J 0 bases; nucleotides not matched to a gene: 25. Germline loops: CDR1 MNHEY, CDR2 SVGEGT.

The V and J genes are TRBV19 and TRBJ1-1, with D perhaps matching TRBD1 (6 bases). With 7 bases removed from V and 1 base from J, the gap between germline ends came to 16 bases. CDR3 length: 15 amino acids. Germline V gene lookup returns CDR1 LNHDA and CDR2 SQIVND (reference sequence). In nucleotides, the CDR3 is TGTGCCAGTACCCCGTCCTGGGGGCGGAACACTGAAGCTTTCTTT. Protein product: CASTPSWGRNTEAFF.

The chain joins TRBV4-1 to TRBJ2-2, with D possibly TRBD2 on 5 matching bases. The V gene's germline CDR1 is MGHRA and CDR2 YSYEKL. CDR3 length: 19 residues. V gave up 4 bases and J gave up 4 bases, with 25 bases separating them. CDR3 nucleotide sequence: TGCGCCAGCAGCCGATTACGCTACAGACTCGGGCGGGCCACCGGGGAGCTGTTTTTT. Amino acid sequence: CASSRLRYRLGRATGELFF.

V is TRBV2 and J is TRBJ1-2; TRBD1 agrees at 9 bases. Germline trimming cut 7 bases from V and 8 bases from J; bases unmatched to any gene: 8. CDR1 and CDR2 from the germline V gene are SNHLY and FYNNEI. This CDR3 comprises 13 residues. Here the CDR3 reads CASTKDRGGGYTF. The CDR3 nucleotides are TGTGCCAGCACGAAAGACAGGGGGGGAGGCTACACCTTC.

The chain combines TRBV28 with TRBJ1-2, with a tentative D call TRBD1 (5 bases). Trimming pared 2 bases from V and 3 bases from J, leaving 13 bases between. The CDR3 is 15 residues long. Germline CDR1 MDHEN, CDR2 SYDVKM. CDR3 nucleotide sequence: TGTGCCAGCAGTTTACGTGGCAGGGTTTACTATGGCTACACCTTC. Its protein is CASSLRGRVYYGYTF.